This TCR beta chain was documented in a study of OX40 agonist ivuxolimab in advanced cancers. Across the study: At 65% to 90% male, the cohort had a mean age of around 56 years, ranging from 23 to 79.

Libraries were prepared by immunoSEQ multiplex PCR; TCRdb keeps only in-frame clonotypes and omits some of them. The sample shows 150,000 to 180,000 clones, approximately 94% of them seen only once. This receptor was obtained from an adult with an advanced solid tumor such as melanoma, head and neck, liver or kidney cancer. Sequencing was performed on CD4+ or CD8+ T cells sorted from blood, taken in a trial of the OX40 agonist ivuxolimab.

The CDR3 loop reads CASRPTSGMLPDTQYF. CDR3 sequence (DNA): TGCGCCAGCAGACCTACTAGCGGGATGCTACCAGATACGCAGTATTTT. V is TRBV5-1 and J is TRBJ2-3, with 10 bases lining up with TRBD2. In germline, CDR1 is SGHRS, CDR2 YFSETQ. The CDR3 is made up of 16 amino acids. The V segment lost 5 bases and the J segment 4 bases; nucleotides outside the gene matches: 10.